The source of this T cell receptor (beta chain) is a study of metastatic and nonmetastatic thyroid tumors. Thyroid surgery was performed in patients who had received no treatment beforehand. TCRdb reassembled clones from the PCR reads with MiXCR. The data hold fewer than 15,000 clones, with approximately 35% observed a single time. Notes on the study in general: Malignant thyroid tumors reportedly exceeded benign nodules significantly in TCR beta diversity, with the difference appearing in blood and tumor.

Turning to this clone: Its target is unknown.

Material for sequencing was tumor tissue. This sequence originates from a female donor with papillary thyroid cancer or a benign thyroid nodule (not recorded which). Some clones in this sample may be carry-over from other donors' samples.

Here the CDR3 reads CASSSEQSNSPLHF. The DNA of the CDR3 is TGTGCCAGCAGTTCCGAGCAGAGTAATTCACCCCTCCACTTT. The V and J genes are TRBV6-1 and TRBJ1-6; D not resolved. Per the germline V gene, CDR1 is MNHNS and CDR2 is SASEGT. CDR3 length: 14 residues. Trimming stripped 5 bases from V and 6 bases from J, with 11 bases between.